This TCR beta chain was captured in a study of blood T cell repertoires in COVID-19. Per the original data handling: Estimates of nucleated cell counts were drawn from the amplification of reference gene primers. The data were produced by immunoSEQ multiplex PCR, yet TCRdb's version contains in-frame clones alone and is incomplete. Clone size and V and J calls were adopted from that table, with D and trimming inferred from the DNA. The repertoire consists of 200,000 to 250,000 clones, with 70% to 90% occurring once and the leading ten covering over 3%. J gave up 5 bases and V 1 base, and 6 bases lay outside the gene matches. CDR1 is SEHNR and CDR2 is FQNEAQ in the germline V gene (reference sequence). The CDR3 extends over 16 amino acids. This clone appeared a single time. Categorization into cohorts depended on clinical history that participants reported.

Specimen: PBMCs or T cells enriched from blood (not recorded which). The receptor comes from a woman between 35 and 50 years old with acute COVID-19. The V call is TRBV7-9, the J call TRBJ1-2, with 11 bases aligning to TRBD1. CDR3 amino acids: CASSLGTGGGQYGYTF. Here the CDR3 DNA reads TGTGCCAGCAGCTTAGGGACAGGGGGCGGACAGTATGGCTACACCTTC.